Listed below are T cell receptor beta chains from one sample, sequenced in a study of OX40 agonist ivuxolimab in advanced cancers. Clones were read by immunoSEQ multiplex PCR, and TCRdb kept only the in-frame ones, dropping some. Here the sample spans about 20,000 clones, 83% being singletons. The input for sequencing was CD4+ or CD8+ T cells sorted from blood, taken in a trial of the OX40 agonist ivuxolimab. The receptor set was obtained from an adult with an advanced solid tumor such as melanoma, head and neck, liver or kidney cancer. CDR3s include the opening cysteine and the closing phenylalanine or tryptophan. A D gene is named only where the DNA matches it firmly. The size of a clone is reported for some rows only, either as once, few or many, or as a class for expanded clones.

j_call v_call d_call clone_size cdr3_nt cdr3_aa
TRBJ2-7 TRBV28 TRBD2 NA TGTGCCAGCAGTTCCGGCGGTAGCGGGAGTATCTACGAGCAGTACTTC CASSSGGSGSIYEQYF
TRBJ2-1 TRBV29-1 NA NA TGCAGCGTTGTAAGAAATGAGCAGTTCTTC CSVVRNEQFF
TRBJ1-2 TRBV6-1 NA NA TGTGCCAGCAGTGAAGCCGGGGAGGGTTCCTATGGCTACACCTTC CASSEAGEGSYGYTF
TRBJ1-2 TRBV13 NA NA TGTGCCAGCAAAAGAGGATTAGGTGGCTACACCTTC CASKRGLGGYTF
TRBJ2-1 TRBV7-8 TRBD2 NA TGTGCCAGCAGCTTAGACCTACTAGCGGGAGTTTATGGTGAGCAGTTCTTC CASSLDLLAGVYGEQFF
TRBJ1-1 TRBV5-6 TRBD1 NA TGTGCCAGCAACTCACTGACAGGGGGCAGTATTGAAGCTTTCTTT CASNSLTGGSIEAFF
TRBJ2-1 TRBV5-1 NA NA TGCGCCAGCAGCAGGGGGTCGCTGGGAGGGTTTTCTGAGCAGTTCTTC CASSRGSLGGFSEQFF
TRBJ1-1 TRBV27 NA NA TGTGCCAGCAGTCCCTATCGAGCGACAGAGCCTAGTGACACTGAAGCTTTCTTT CASSPYRATEPSDTEAFF
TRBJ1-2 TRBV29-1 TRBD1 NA TGCAGCGCCAAGACAGGGGGGGTCTATGGCTACACCTTC CSAKTGGVYGYTF
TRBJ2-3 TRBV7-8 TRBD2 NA TGTGCCAGCAGCTTAGGACTAGCGGGCACAGATACGCAGTATTTT CASSLGLAGTDTQYF
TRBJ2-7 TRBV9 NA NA TGTGCCAGCAGCGTTGGGGGACTCCCAACCGAGCAGTACTTC CASSVGGLPTEQYF
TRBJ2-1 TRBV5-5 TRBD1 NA TGTGCCAGCAGCTCGGAGGGACAGGGGGGATCCCGTTTCTTC CASSSEGQGGSRFF
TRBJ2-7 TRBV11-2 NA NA TGTGCCAGCAGCTTGGTAGACAACCAGTTCTACGAGCAGTACTTC CASSLVDNQFYEQYF
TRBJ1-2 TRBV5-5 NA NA TGTGCCAGCAGCTCCTCAGCTGCGTACTATGGCTACACCTTC CASSSSAAYYGYTF
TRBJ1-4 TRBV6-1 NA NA TGTGCCAGCCAGACCGGCGGGGTTGTCATTGAAAAACTGTTTTTT CASQTGGVVIEKLFF
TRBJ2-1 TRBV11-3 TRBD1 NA TGTGCCAGCAGCTTAAGGGGACAGGGGGCCAATGAGCAGTTCTTC CASSLRGQGANEQFF
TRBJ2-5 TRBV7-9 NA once TGTGCCAGTGGAAAGCCCTTTATCCTGGAGACCCAGTACTTC CASGKPFILETQYF
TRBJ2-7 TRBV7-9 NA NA TGTGCCAGCAGCGGACCCCCAGAGACCGGCTACGAGCAGTACTTC CASSGPPETGYEQYF
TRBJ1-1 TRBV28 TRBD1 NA TGTGCCAGCAGGATGGACAGGGAGACCACTGAAGCTTTCTTT CASRMDRETTEAFF
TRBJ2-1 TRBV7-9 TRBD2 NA TGTGCCAGCATCAAAGCGGGGACCCCTGAGCAGTTCTTC CASIKAGTPEQFF
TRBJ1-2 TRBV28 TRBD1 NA TGTGCCAGCAGTTTTAGGGACAGACCTAACTATGGCTACACCTTC CASSFRDRPNYGYTF
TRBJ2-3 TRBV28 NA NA TGTGCCAGCAGTTTGGGGGGCACAGATACGCAGTATTTT CASSLGGTDTQYF
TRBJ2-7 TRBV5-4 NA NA TGTGCCAGCAGCTTAGGGTACGAGCAGTACTTC CASSLGYEQYF
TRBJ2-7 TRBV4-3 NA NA TGCGCCAGCAGCCAAGGACTAGTCGGGGTCCACGAGCAGTACTTC CASSQGLVGVHEQYF
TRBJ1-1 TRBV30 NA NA TGTGCCTGGAGTCGGCAGGGGAACACTGAAGCTTTCTTT CAWSRQGNTEAFF
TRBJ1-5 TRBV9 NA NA TGTGCCAGCAGCGTAGACTCAGGCAATCAGCCCCAGCATTTT CASSVDSGNQPQHF
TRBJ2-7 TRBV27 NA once TGTGCCAGCAGTTCGGGCAGCCTCTACGAGCAGTACTTC CASSSGSLYEQYF
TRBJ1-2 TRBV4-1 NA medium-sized TGCGCCAGCAGCGTCACAGGGAACTATGGCTACACCTTC CASSVTGNYGYTF
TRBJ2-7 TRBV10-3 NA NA TGTGCCATCAGTGATGGCAGGACCTACGAGCAGTACTTC CAISDGRTYEQYF
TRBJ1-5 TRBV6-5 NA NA TGTGCCAGCAGTTACTCAACAGGGAATCAGCCCCAGCATTTT CASSYSTGNQPQHF